Listed below are T cell receptor beta chains from one sample, sequenced in a study of regulatory T cells in long-lasting Graves disease. TCRdb re-called the multiplex PCR reads through MiXCR, storing one row per CDR3 protein. The repertoire holds some 430,000 distinct CDR3 sequences, approximately 21% seen once, with about 7% in the top ten. This sample comprised peripheral blood mononuclear cells (PBMCs), obtained when the disease was refractory, from a patient treated with antithyroid drugs. The receptors originated from a female donor with Graves disease. Each CDR3 is given with its conserved first and last residue. The order of the fields is CDR3 protein, CDR3 DNA, V gene, clone size, D gene, J gene. D genes are given only for firm matches. For some rows the clone size is stated as once, few or many, or as a class when expanded; others skip it.

CDR3 protein: CASSLASLDPYEQYF
CDR3 DNA: TGTGCCAGCAGCTTGGCCTCACTTGATCCCTACGAGCAGTACTTC
V gene: TRBV5-6
clone size: -
D gene: -
J gene: TRBJ2-7

CDR3 protein: CASEGSGGEQYF
CDR3 DNA: TGTGCCAGCGAAGGGTCCGGCGGCGAGCAGTACTTC
V gene: TRBV7-9
clone size: -
D gene: -
J gene: TRBJ2-7

CDR3 protein: CSARDLGLSEKLFF
CDR3 DNA: TGCAGTGCTAGAGATTTGGGGCTCTCGGAAAAACTGTTTTTT
V gene: TRBV20-1
clone size: many
D gene: -
J gene: TRBJ1-4

CDR3 protein: CASSESLDSPLHF
CDR3 DNA: TGTGCCAGCAGTGAATCGTTGGATTCACCCCTCCACTTT
V gene: TRBV6-2/TRBV6-3
clone size: few
D gene: -
J gene: TRBJ1-6

CDR3 protein: CASRNTRARGTYTEAFF
CDR3 DNA: TGTGCCAGCAGAAATACCCGGGCCAGGGGCACGTACACTGAAGCTTTCTTT
V gene: TRBV11-2
clone size: -
D gene: -
J gene: TRBJ1-1

CDR3 protein: CASSEYFLQGSAKNIQYF
CDR3 DNA: TGTGCCAGCAGCGAATACTTTCTCCAGGGGAGTGCCAAAAACATTCAGTACTTC
V gene: TRBV11-2
clone size: many
D gene: -
J gene: TRBJ2-4

CDR3 protein: CASTGLTYNEQFF
CDR3 DNA: TGTGCCAGCACAGGACTGACCTACAATGAGCAGTTCTTC
V gene: TRBV28
clone size: few
D gene: -
J gene: TRBJ2-1

CDR3 protein: CSARDFAGKETQYF
CDR3 DNA: TGCAGTGCTAGAGATTTTGCAGGAAAAGAGACCCAGTACTTC
V gene: TRBV20-1
clone size: many
D gene: -
J gene: TRBJ2-5

CDR3 protein: CASSLPNSGTQYF
CDR3 DNA: TGTGCCAGCAGTCTCCCGAATAGCGGGACGCAGTATTTT
V gene: TRBV7-3
clone size: few
D gene: TRBD2
J gene: TRBJ2-3

CDR3 protein: CASSSPGGVLAAFYEQYF
CDR3 DNA: TGTGCCAGCAGTTCCCCCGGGGGGGTACTAGCGGCCTTCTACGAGCAGTACTTC
V gene: TRBV28
clone size: -
D gene: TRBD2
J gene: TRBJ2-7

CDR3 protein: CASSLAFRDTQYF
CDR3 DNA: TGTGCCAGCAGTTTAGCGTTTCGAGATACGCAGTATTTT
V gene: TRBV12-3/TRBV12-4
clone size: -
D gene: -
J gene: TRBJ2-3

CDR3 protein: CALRDTTGELFF
CDR3 DNA: TGTGCCCTTCGGGACACCACCGGGGAGCTGTTTTTT
V gene: TRBV19
clone size: few
D gene: -
J gene: TRBJ2-2

CDR3 protein: CASSLYWDFAGSYNEQFF
CDR3 DNA: TGTGCCAGCAGTTTATATTGGGACTTTGCGGGCTCCTACAATGAGCAGTTCTTC
V gene: TRBV12-3/TRBV12-4
clone size: few
D gene: -
J gene: TRBJ2-1

CDR3 protein: CASSLYAGKEQYF
CDR3 DNA: TGTGCCAGCAGCCTATATGCGGGGAAAGAGCAGTACTTC
V gene: TRBV11-2
clone size: -
D gene: -
J gene: TRBJ2-7

CDR3 protein: CASSSDGYSYEQYF
CDR3 DNA: TGTGCCAGTAGTTCAGACGGGTACTCCTACGAGCAGTACTTC
V gene: TRBV19
clone size: -
D gene: -
J gene: TRBJ2-7

CDR3 protein: CASSLFRMGGNQPQHF
CDR3 DNA: TGTGCCAGCAGTTTATTCAGGATGGGCGGCAATCAGCCCCAGCATTTT
V gene: TRBV28
clone size: many
D gene: -
J gene: TRBJ1-5

CDR3 protein: CASSYEDRGQPQHF
CDR3 DNA: TGTGCCAGCAGTTACGAGGACAGGGGCCAACCCCAGCATTTT
V gene: TRBV6-2/TRBV6-3
clone size: few
D gene: TRBD1
J gene: TRBJ1-5

CDR3 protein: CASNSIVDTGELFF
CDR3 DNA: TGTGCCAGCAACTCAATAGTGGACACCGGGGAGCTGTTTTTT
V gene: TRBV2
clone size: many
D gene: -
J gene: TRBJ2-2

CDR3 protein: CASSLGTSGSTDTQYF
CDR3 DNA: TGTGCCAGCAGTTTAGGGACTAGCGGTAGCACAGATACGCAGTATTTT
V gene: TRBV28
clone size: -
D gene: TRBD2
J gene: TRBJ2-3

CDR3 protein: CASSLEATNTGELFF
CDR3 DNA: TGTGCCAGCAGCTTAGAGGCTACGAACACCGGGGAGCTGTTTTTT
V gene: TRBV7-9
clone size: -
D gene: -
J gene: TRBJ2-2

CDR3 protein: CASSLMGSSYEQYF
CDR3 DNA: TGTGCCAGCAGCTTAATGGGGAGCTCCTACGAGCAGTACTTC
V gene: TRBV28
clone size: many
D gene: -
J gene: TRBJ2-7

CDR3 protein: CASSIPSGANVLTF
CDR3 DNA: TGTGCCAGCAGTATACCATCTGGGGCCAACGTCCTGACTTTC
V gene: TRBV28
clone size: many
D gene: -
J gene: TRBJ2-6

CDR3 protein: CASRSPGQGPYEQYF
CDR3 DNA: TGTGCCAGCAGATCTCCGGGACAGGGACCTTACGAGCAGTACTTC
V gene: TRBV11-2
clone size: many
D gene: TRBD1
J gene: TRBJ2-7

CDR3 protein: CASSSGTLPNEQYF
CDR3 DNA: TGTGCCAGCAGTTCTGGGACCTTACCAAACGAGCAGTACTTC
V gene: TRBV28
clone size: many
D gene: -
J gene: TRBJ2-7

CDR3 protein: CASSSPTLAGGLNGELFF
CDR3 DNA: TGTGCCAGCAGCTCCCCGACGCTAGCGGGGGGGCTTAACGGGGAGCTGTTTTTT
V gene: TRBV11-2
clone size: -
D gene: TRBD2
J gene: TRBJ2-2

CDR3 protein: CASSLGVLFETQYF
CDR3 DNA: TGTGCCAGCAGCCTAGGGGTCTTATTTGAGACCCAGTACTTC
V gene: TRBV7-2
clone size: many
D gene: -
J gene: TRBJ2-5

CDR3 protein: CATSRVRGPDQPQHF
CDR3 DNA: TGTGCCACCAGCAGAGTTAGGGGGCCGGATCAGCCCCAGCATTTT
V gene: TRBV15
clone size: many
D gene: TRBD1
J gene: TRBJ1-5

CDR3 protein: CASSYSIYARAEAFF
CDR3 DNA: TGTGCCAGCAGTTACTCGATTTATGCCAGGGCTGAAGCTTTCTTT
V gene: TRBV6-5
clone size: many
D gene: -
J gene: TRBJ1-1

CDR3 protein: CAISETNGQGIRETQYF
CDR3 DNA: TGTGCCATCAGTGAGACTAACGGACAGGGGATTAGGGAGACCCAGTACTTC
V gene: TRBV10-3
clone size: -
D gene: TRBD1
J gene: TRBJ2-5

CDR3 protein: CASSPPRDRNTEAFF
CDR3 DNA: TGTGCCAGCAGCCCCCCACGGGACAGAAACACTGAAGCTTTCTTT
V gene: TRBV7-8
clone size: many
D gene: TRBD1
J gene: TRBJ1-1

CDR3 protein: CASSFQLNTGELFF
CDR3 DNA: TGTGCCAGCAGTTTCCAGTTGAACACCGGGGAGCTGTTTTTT
V gene: TRBV12-3/TRBV12-4
clone size: many
D gene: -
J gene: TRBJ2-2

CDR3 protein: CASRSTIPGPRNTEAFF
CDR3 DNA: TGTGCCAGCAGATCAACTATCCCGGGACCCCGGAACACTGAAGCTTTCTTT
V gene: TRBV6-1
clone size: few
D gene: -
J gene: TRBJ1-1

CDR3 protein: CASSFSASSHNEQFF
CDR3 DNA: TGCGCCAGCAGCTTCAGCGCGAGCTCCCACAATGAGCAGTTCTTC
V gene: TRBV5-1
clone size: few
D gene: -
J gene: TRBJ2-1

CDR3 protein: CSGNAGVRTDTQYF
CDR3 DNA: TGCAGTGGAAATGCGGGAGTCCGGACAGATACGCAGTATTTT
V gene: TRBV20-1
clone size: few
D gene: TRBD2
J gene: TRBJ2-3

CDR3 protein: CASSLRRAGHEQYF
CDR3 DNA: TGTGCCAGCAGCTTAAGGAGGGCGGGACACGAGCAGTACTTC
V gene: TRBV7-9
clone size: -
D gene: -
J gene: TRBJ2-7

CDR3 protein: CSARDIARGAEQFF
CDR3 DNA: TGCAGTGCTAGAGACATAGCCAGGGGGGCTGAGCAGTTCTTC
V gene: TRBV20-1
clone size: -
D gene: -
J gene: TRBJ2-1

CDR3 protein: CASSLGNLPYEQYF
CDR3 DNA: TGTGCCAGCAGCTTAGGTAATCTCCCCTACGAGCAGTACTTC
V gene: TRBV7-2
clone size: once
D gene: -
J gene: TRBJ2-7

CDR3 protein: CSVLENTEAFF
CDR3 DNA: TGCAGCGTTTTAGAGAACACTGAAGCTTTCTTT
V gene: TRBV29-1
clone size: -
D gene: -
J gene: TRBJ1-1

CDR3 protein: CASTLADNTEAFF
CDR3 DNA: TGTGCCAGCACCCTAGCGGATAACACTGAAGCTTTCTTT
V gene: TRBV7-9
clone size: many
D gene: -
J gene: TRBJ1-1

CDR3 protein: CASGSLLIGTAQETQYF
CDR3 DNA: TGTGCCAGCGGATCTTTACTAATAGGGACCGCACAAGAGACCCAGTACTTC
V gene: TRBV28
clone size: few
D gene: -
J gene: TRBJ2-5

CDR3 protein: CASSSAAGVGYGYTF
CDR3 DNA: TGTGCCAGCAGTTCCGCGGCAGGGGTGGGCTATGGCTACACCTTC
V gene: TRBV6-5
clone size: many
D gene: -
J gene: TRBJ1-2

CDR3 protein: CASSQGLGTATYEQYF
CDR3 DNA: TGCGCCAGCAGCCAAGGCCTCGGGACAGCCACTTACGAGCAGTACTTC
V gene: TRBV4-3
clone size: -
D gene: TRBD1
J gene: TRBJ2-7

CDR3 protein: CASSHSTENYGYTF
CDR3 DNA: TGTGCCAGCAGCCACTCGACAGAGAACTATGGCTACACCTTC
V gene: TRBV12-3/TRBV12-4
clone size: many
D gene: -
J gene: TRBJ1-2

CDR3 protein: CASSEGLGGGGKLKLFF
CDR3 DNA: TGTGCCAGCAGTGAGGGCCTCGGGGGAGGGGGCAAATTGAAGCTGTTTTTT
V gene: TRBV6-1
clone size: -
D gene: TRBD1
J gene: TRBJ1-4

CDR3 protein: CASSLTDPVSSGIRSYEQYF
CDR3 DNA: TGTGCCAGCAGCCTAACAGACCCCGTATCTAGCGGGATCAGATCCTACGAGCAGTACTTC
V gene: TRBV28
clone size: many
D gene: TRBD2
J gene: TRBJ2-7

CDR3 protein: CASRQGYDQPQHF
CDR3 DNA: TGTGCCTCAAGACAGGGGTATGATCAGCCCCAGCATTTT
V gene: TRBV27
clone size: -
D gene: TRBD1
J gene: TRBJ1-5

CDR3 protein: CSARDGGYGYTF
CDR3 DNA: TGCAGTGCTAGAGATGGGGGCTATGGCTACACCTTC
V gene: TRBV20-1
clone size: many
D gene: -
J gene: TRBJ1-2

CDR3 protein: CASSLTLGGVNSPLHF
CDR3 DNA: TGTGCCAGCAGCTTAACGTTAGGGGGGGTTAATTCACCCCTCCACTTT
V gene: TRBV7-3
clone size: -
D gene: -
J gene: TRBJ1-6

CDR3 protein: CAVLSYGYTF
CDR3 DNA: TGTGCCGTTCTAAGCTATGGCTACACCTTC
V gene: TRBV6-1
clone size: many
D gene: -
J gene: TRBJ1-2

CDR3 protein: CAILKDSRGALHF
CDR3 DNA: TGTGCCATTTTAAAGGATTCCCGAGGAGCCCTCCACTTT
V gene: TRBV7-2
clone size: few
D gene: -
J gene: TRBJ1-6

CDR3 protein: CASRKTGGESGANVLTF
CDR3 DNA: TGTGCCAGCAGAAAGACAGGGGGCGAATCTGGGGCCAACGTCCTGACTTTC
V gene: TRBV2
clone size: many
D gene: TRBD1
J gene: TRBJ2-6

CDR3 protein: CASRESAGLSRETQYF
CDR3 DNA: TGTGCCAGCAGGGAATCAGCGGGCCTGTCCCGAGAGACCCAGTACTTC
V gene: TRBV12-3/TRBV12-4
clone size: -
D gene: -
J gene: TRBJ2-5

CDR3 protein: CATSDFRTGETQYF
CDR3 DNA: TGTGCCACCAGTGATTTCAGGACCGGGGAGACCCAGTACTTC
V gene: TRBV24-1
clone size: many
D gene: -
J gene: TRBJ2-5

CDR3 protein: CASSPGRTGGYGYTF
CDR3 DNA: TGTGCCAGCAGCCCAGGAAGGACAGGGGGCTATGGCTACACCTTC
V gene: TRBV3-1
clone size: many
D gene: TRBD1
J gene: TRBJ1-2

CDR3 protein: CASSTGSSYTF
CDR3 DNA: TGTGCCAGCAGTACCGGGAGTTCCTACACCTTC
V gene: TRBV6-1
clone size: many
D gene: -
J gene: TRBJ1-2

CDR3 protein: CASSLKPGQGPYEQYF
CDR3 DNA: TGTGCCAGCAGTTTAAAACCGGGACAGGGTCCCTACGAGCAGTACTTC
V gene: TRBV28
clone size: many
D gene: TRBD1
J gene: TRBJ2-7

CDR3 protein: CASSLRTRLDTYEQYF
CDR3 DNA: TGTGCCAGCAGTTTGCGGACACGACTTGACACCTACGAGCAGTACTTC
V gene: TRBV28
clone size: many
D gene: -
J gene: TRBJ2-7